This entry describes one TCR beta chain. The antigen is not known. This sample was taken from a study of cytomegalovirus exposure and HLA in healthy donors. Findings of the study overall: In a later analysis, a missense DCLRE1C variant was linked to TCR beta V- and J-gene trimming. Later analysis suggested links between common viral pathogens and several top significant clusters.

PCR primers comprised 60 Vbeta and 13 Jbeta primers. Method: immunoSEQ multiplex PCR; TCRdb's copy keeps in-frame clones and lacks some. The profile shows some 150,000 clones, approximately 79% of them singletons. V shed 6 bases and J shed 6 bases, with 12 bases lying between them. The germline gives CDR1 MNHEY, CDR2 SMNVEV (reference sequence). The CDR3 extends over 13 amino acids. V is TRBV27 and J is TRBJ1-5, with D tentatively TRBD1 (5 bases). The material sequenced was PBMCs. The receptor was derived from a middle-aged man in good health and CMV-seropositive. CDR3 in amino acids: CASSQGFSQPQHF. Here the CDR3 DNA reads TGTGCCAGCAGCCAGGGATTCAGTCAGCCCCAGCATTTT.